One TCR beta chain is described in this entry. Its antigen is still unknown. Between the trimmed V and J ends, which lost 5 bases and 7 bases, there was a span of 15 bases. This CDR3 has 15 amino acids. The V gene's germline CDR1 is SNHLY and CDR2 FYNNEI. This sample was included in a study of beta chain features in type 1 diabetes. General study results and limits: Type 1 diabetes patients showed a moderate but significant shortening of TCRB CDR3s in all four CD4+ subsets. Any PCR bias toward short templates would affect both groups alike.

All of the sorted populations showed purity greater than 95%. The investigators reverse transcribed all of the isolated RNA, so they sequenced expressed TCRB transcripts. TCRdb keeps only in-frame clones here, not all; method: immunoSEQ multiplex PCR. The profile shows about 650,000 clones, 12% of them singletons. The J gene is TRBJ1-6, the V gene TRBV2; D is possibly TRBD1 (6 bases). The source is a man aged 25-45 years with type 1 diabetes. Sequenced input: naive CD4+ T cells from blood. The CDR3 nucleotides read TGTGCCAGCAGTCAACAGGGCGAAGAAAATTCACCCCTCCACTTT. Encoded protein: CASSQQGEENSPLHF.